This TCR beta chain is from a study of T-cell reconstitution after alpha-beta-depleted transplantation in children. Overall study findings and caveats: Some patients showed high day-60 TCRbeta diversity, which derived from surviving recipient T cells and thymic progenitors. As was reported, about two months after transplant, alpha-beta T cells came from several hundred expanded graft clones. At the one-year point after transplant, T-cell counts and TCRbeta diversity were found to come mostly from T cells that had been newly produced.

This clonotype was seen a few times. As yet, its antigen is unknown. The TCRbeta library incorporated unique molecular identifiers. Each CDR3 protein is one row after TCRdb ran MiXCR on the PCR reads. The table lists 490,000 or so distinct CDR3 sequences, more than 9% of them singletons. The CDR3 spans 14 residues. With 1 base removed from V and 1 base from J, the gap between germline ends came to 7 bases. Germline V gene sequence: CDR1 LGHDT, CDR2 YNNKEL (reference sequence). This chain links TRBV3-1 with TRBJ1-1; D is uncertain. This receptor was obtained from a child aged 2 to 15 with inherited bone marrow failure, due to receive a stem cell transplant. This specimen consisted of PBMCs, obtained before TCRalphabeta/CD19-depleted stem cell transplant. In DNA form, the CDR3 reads TGTGCCAGCAGCCAAGTAGTAGGGAACACTGAAGCTTTCTTT. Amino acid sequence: CASSQVVGNTEAFF.